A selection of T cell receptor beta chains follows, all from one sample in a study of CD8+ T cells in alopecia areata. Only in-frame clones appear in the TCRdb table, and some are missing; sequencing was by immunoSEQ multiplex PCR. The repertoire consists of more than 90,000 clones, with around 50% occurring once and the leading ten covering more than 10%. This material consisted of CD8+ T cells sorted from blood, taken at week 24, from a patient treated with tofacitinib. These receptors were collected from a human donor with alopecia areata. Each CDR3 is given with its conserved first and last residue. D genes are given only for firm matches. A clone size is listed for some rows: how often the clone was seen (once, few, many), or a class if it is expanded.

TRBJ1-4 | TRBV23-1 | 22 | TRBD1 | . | CASIVGPPQIRTGAAFREKLFF | TGCGCCAGCATAGTAGGCCCCCCGCAGATCAGGACAGGGGCCGCTTTCCGTGAAAAACTGTTTTTT
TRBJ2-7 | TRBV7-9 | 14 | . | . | CASRGHRAPYEQYF | TGTGCCAGCAGGGGGCACAGGGCACCCTACGAGCAGTACTTC
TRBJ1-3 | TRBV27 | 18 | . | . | CASSLTEEAPSSGNTIYF | TGTGCCAGCAGTTTGACTGAAGAGGCCCCGAGCTCTGGAAACACCATATATTTT
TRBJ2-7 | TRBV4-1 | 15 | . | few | CASRSYGSPTGEQYF | TGCGCCAGCAGATCTTATGGGAGTCCTACGGGTGAGCAGTACTTC
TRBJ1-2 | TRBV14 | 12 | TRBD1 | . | CASSQGRTGYDF | TGTGCCAGCAGCCAAGGCCGGACAGGGTACGACTTC
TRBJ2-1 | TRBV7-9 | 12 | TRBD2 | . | CASSLSGGEQFF | TGTGCCAGCAGCTTAAGCGGGGGAGAGCAGTTCTTC
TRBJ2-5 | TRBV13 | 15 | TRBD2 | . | CASSAPRGGQETQYF | TGTGCCAGCAGCGCCCCCCGGGGGGGACAAGAGACCCAGTACTTC
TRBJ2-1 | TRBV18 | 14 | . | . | CASSPPAGASEQFF | TGTGCCAGCTCACCCCCCGCGGGGGCTAGTGAGCAGTTCTTC
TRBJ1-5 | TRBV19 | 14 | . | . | CASSSRRGNQPQHF | TGTGCCAGTAGCTCGCGGAGGGGCAATCAGCCCCAGCATTTT
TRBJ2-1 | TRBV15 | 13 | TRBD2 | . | CATSFGTSGGEFF | TGTGCCACCAGCTTTGGGACTAGCGGGGGGGAGTTCTTC
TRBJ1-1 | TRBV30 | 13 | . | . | CAWSWGRTREAFF | TGTGCCTGGAGTTGGGGGCGCACCAGGGAAGCTTTCTTT
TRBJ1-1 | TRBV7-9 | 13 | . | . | CASSLGKGTEAFF | TGTGCCAGCAGCTTAGGGAAGGGGACTGAAGCTTTCTTT
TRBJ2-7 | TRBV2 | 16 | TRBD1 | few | CASSGTGASSSYEQYF | TGTGCCAGCAGTGGGACAGGGGCCTCCAGCTCCTACGAGCAGTACTTC
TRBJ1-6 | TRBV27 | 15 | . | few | CASSPGRGTGIPLHF | TGTGCCAGCAGTCCCGGGAGAGGGACCGGGATCCCCCTCCACTTT
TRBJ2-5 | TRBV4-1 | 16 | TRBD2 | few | CASSQAAGGLGETQYF | TGCGCCAGCAGCCAAGCGGCGGGGGGCTTGGGGGAGACCCAGTACTTC
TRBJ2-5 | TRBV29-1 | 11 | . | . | CSVVKQETQYF | TGCAGCGTTGTAAAGCAAGAGACCCAGTACTTC
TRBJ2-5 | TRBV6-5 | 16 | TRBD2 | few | CASSYLSGANEETQYF | TGTGCCAGCAGTTACTTAAGCGGGGCTAACGAAGAGACCCAGTACTTC
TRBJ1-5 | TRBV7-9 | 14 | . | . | CASSSELSNQPQHF | TGTGCCAGCAGCTCAGAACTCAGCAATCAGCCCCAGCATTTT
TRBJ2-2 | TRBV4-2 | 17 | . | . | CASSQRVGRPNTGELFF | TGTGCCAGCAGCCAACGCGTAGGACGCCCGAACACCGGGGAGCTGTTTTTT
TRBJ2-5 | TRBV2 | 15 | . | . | CASSGLVGNQETQYF | TGTGCCAGCAGTGGGTTAGTGGGGAATCAAGAGACCCAGTACTTC
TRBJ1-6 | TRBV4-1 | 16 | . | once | CASSQVPGLLNSPLHF | TGCGCCAGCAGCCAAGTGCCAGGGTTGTTGAATTCACCCCTCCACTTT
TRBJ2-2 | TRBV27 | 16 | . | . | CASSPWTVRNTGELFF | TGTGCCAGCAGCCCCTGGACGGTGAGGAACACCGGGGAGCTGTTTTTT
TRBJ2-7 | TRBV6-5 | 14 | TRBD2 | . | CASSYHLGEGEQYF | TGTGCCAGCAGTTACCACCTTGGGGAGGGCGAGCAGTACTTC
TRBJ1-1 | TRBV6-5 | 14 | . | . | CASSYGDMNTEAFF | TGTGCCAGCAGTTACGGGGACATGAACACTGAAGCTTTCTTT
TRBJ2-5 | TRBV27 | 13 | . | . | CASSLSARTHPYF | TGTGCCAGCAGTTTATCGGCAAGAACTCATCCGTACTTC
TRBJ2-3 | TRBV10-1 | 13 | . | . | CASSGLVADTQYF | TGCGCCAGCAGTGGACTAGTGGCAGATACGCAGTATTTT
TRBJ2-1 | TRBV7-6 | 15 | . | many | CASSLLGGAPNEQFF | TGTGCCAGCAGCTTACTGGGGGGGGCCCCCAATGAGCAGTTCTTC
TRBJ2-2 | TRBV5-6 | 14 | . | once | CASSLEGEAGELFF | TGTGCCAGCAGCTTGGAGGGGGAGGCCGGGGAGCTGTTTTTT
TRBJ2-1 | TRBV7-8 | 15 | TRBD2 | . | CASSPTSGELNEQFF | TGTGCCAGCAGCCCGACTAGCGGGGAACTCAATGAGCAGTTCTTC
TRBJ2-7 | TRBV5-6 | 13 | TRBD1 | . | CASSGQGDYEQYF | TGTGCCAGCAGCGGACAGGGCGACTACGAGCAGTACTTC
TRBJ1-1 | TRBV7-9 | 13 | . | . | CASSTRGFTEAFF | TGTGCCAGCAGCACGAGGGGGTTCACTGAAGCTTTCTTT
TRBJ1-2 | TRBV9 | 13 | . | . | CASSASEGEGYTF | TGTGCCAGCAGCGCGTCGGAAGGCGAGGGCTACACCTTC
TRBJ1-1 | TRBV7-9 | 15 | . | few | CASTLVGSLNTEAFF | TGTGCCAGCACCCTAGTTGGGTCCTTGAACACTGAAGCTTTCTTT
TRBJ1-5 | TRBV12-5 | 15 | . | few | CASGLMDSSNQPQHF | TGTGCTAGTGGTTTGATGGACAGTAGCAATCAGCCCCAGCATTTT
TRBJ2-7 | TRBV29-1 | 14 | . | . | CSADQGGETYEQYF | TGCAGCGCGGATCAGGGGGGCGAAACCTACGAGCAGTACTTC
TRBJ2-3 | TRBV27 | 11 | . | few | CASSSGDTQYF | TGTGCCAGCAGTTCGGGTGATACGCAGTATTTT